These T cell receptor beta chains were read from a single sample in a study of blood T cell repertoires in COVID-19. Produced via immunoSEQ multiplex PCR; TCRdb's table is partial and in-frame only. The table has approximately 300,000 clones, 88% seen once. The sequenced sample consisted of peripheral blood. All receptors come from a woman aged 45-65 years with active or convalescent COVID-19. Both conserved end residues are part of each CDR3. D genes are given only for firm matches. The size field is filled for only some rows; it gives once, few, many or a size class.

>TRBJ1-1|NA|TRBV3-1/TRBV3-2|NA|16
CASSQRQVALNTEAFF
TGTGCCAGCAGCCAAAGACAGGTAGCCTTGAACACTGAAGCTTTCTTT
>TRBJ2-3|NA|TRBV12-3/TRBV12-4|NA|13
CASSFGTADTQYF
TGTGCCAGCAGTTTCGGGACTGCAGATACGCAGTATTTT
>TRBJ1-6|TRBD1|TRBV9|NA|15
CASSVEGQNNSPLHF
TGTGCCAGCAGCGTAGAGGGACAGAATAATTCACCCCTCCACTTT
>TRBJ1-2|TRBD1|TRBV3-1/TRBV3-2|NA|19
CASSQSIGTGWRSIYGYTF
TGTGCCAGCAGCCAAAGCATAGGGACAGGGTGGAGGTCGATCTATGGCTACACCTTC
>TRBJ2-1|NA|TRBV11-2|NA|16
CASSLGWQGRDNEQFF
TGTGCCAGCAGCTTGGGGTGGCAGGGCAGGGACAATGAGCAGTTCTTC
>TRBJ1-1|NA|TRBV30|NA|12
CAWSAMGSEAFF
TGTGCCTGGAGCGCTATGGGCTCTGAAGCTTTCTTT
>TRBJ1-6|TRBD1|TRBV5-1|NA|16
CASSQQGVLYNSPLHF
TGCGCCAGCAGCCAACAGGGGGTTCTCTATAATTCACCCCTCCACTTT
>TRBJ1-6|NA|TRBV28|few|12
CASTNRVSPLHF
TGTGCCAGCACCAACAGGGTCTCACCCCTCCACTTT
>TRBJ2-5|TRBD1|TRBV5-5|once|12
CASGQGPETQYF
TGTGCCTCAGGACAGGGGCCGGAGACCCAGTACTTC
>TRBJ2-5|TRBD2|TRBV3-1/TRBV3-2|NA|17
CASSPEGTSGVQETQYF
TGTGCCAGCAGCCCTGAGGGGACTAGCGGGGTCCAAGAGACCCAGTACTTC
>TRBJ2-5|TRBD1|TRBV5-1|NA|15
CASKPRTGMIETQYF
TGCGCCAGCAAACCAAGGACAGGGATGATAGAGACCCAGTACTTC
>TRBJ1-1|TRBD1|TRBV2|once|13
CASSEQGVAEAFF
TGTGCCAGCAGTGAGCAGGGGGTGGCTGAAGCTTTCTTT
>TRBJ2-2|TRBD2|TRBV28|NA|13
CAGLGVNTGELFF
TGTGCCGGACTAGGAGTGAACACCGGGGAGCTGTTTTTT
>TRBJ2-1|NA|TRBV18|once|15
CASSPPSGSYNEQFF
TGTGCCAGCTCACCACCTAGCGGATCCTACAATGAGCAGTTCTTC
>TRBJ1-4|NA|TRBV2|NA|13
CASSNEQGEKLFF
TGTGCCAGCAGTAACGAACAGGGTGAAAAACTGTTTTTT
>TRBJ2-1|TRBD2|TRBV7-3|NA|15
CASSMVGGAYNEQFF
TGTGCCAGCAGTATGGTTGGGGGGGCCTACAATGAGCAGTTCTTC
>TRBJ2-2|TRBD1|TRBV6-5|NA|14
CASKGQGSTGELFF
TGTGCCAGCAAGGGACAGGGAAGCACCGGGGAGCTGTTTTTT